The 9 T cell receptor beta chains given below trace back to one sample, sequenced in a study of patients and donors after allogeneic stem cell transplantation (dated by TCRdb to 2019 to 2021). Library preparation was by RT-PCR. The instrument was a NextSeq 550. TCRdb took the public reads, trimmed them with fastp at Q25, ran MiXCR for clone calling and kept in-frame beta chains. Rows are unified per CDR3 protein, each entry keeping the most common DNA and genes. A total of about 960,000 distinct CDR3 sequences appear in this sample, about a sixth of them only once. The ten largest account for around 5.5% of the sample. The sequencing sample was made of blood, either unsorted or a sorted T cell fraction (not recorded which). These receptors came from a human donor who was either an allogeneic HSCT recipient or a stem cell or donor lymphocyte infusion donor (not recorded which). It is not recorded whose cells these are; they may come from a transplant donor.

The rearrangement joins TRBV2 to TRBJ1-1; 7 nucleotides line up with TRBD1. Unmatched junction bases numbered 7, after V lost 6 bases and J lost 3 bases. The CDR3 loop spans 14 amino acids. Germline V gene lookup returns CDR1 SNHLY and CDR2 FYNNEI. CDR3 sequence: CASRPRTGDTEAFF. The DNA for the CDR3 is TGTGCCAGCAGACCTCGGACAGGAGACACTGAAGCTTTCTTT.

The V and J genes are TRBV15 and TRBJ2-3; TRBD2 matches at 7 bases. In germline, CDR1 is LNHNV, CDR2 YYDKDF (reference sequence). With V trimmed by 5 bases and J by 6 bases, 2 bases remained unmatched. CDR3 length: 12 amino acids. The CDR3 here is CATSRGEDTQYF. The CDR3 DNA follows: TGTGCCACCAGCCGGGGGGAGGATACGCAGTATTTT.

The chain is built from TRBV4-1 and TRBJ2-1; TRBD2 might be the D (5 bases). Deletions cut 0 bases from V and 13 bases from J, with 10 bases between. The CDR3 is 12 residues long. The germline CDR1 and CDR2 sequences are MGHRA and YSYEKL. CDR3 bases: TGCGCCAGCAGCCAAGATGACTATCGTCAGTTCTTC. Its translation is CASSQDDYRQFF.

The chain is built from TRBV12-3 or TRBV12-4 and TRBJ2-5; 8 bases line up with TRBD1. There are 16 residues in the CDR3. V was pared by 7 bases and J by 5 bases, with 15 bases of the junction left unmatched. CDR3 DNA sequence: TGTGCCAGCATCCTAGACCGGGACAGGAGGGGGGAGACCCAGTACTTC. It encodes CASILDRDRRGETQYF.

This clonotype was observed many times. As DNA, the CDR3 is TGTGCCAGCAGCTTAGGACAGGGCGGTGTTTATGGCTACACCTTC. Protein sequence: CASSLGQGGVYGYTF. The chain couples TRBV21-1 to TRBJ1-2; TRBD1, the table's D call, was not compared with the DNA. TRBV21-1 is given as a pseudogene. The CDR3 has 15 residues.

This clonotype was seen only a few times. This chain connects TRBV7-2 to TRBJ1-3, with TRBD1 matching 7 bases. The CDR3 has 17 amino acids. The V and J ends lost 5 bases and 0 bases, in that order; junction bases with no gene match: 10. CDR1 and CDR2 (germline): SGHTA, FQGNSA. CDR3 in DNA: TGTGCCAGCAGCCGATTAACAGGGGCCCCCTCTGGAAACACCATATATTTT. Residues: CASSRLTGAPSGNTIYF. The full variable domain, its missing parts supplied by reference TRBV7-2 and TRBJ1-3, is GAGVSQSPSNKVTEKGKDVELRCDPISGHTALYWYRQSLGQGLEFLIYFQGNSAPDKSGLPSDRFSAERTGGSVSTLTIQRTQQEDSAVYLCASSRLTGAPSGNTIYFGEGSWLTVV.

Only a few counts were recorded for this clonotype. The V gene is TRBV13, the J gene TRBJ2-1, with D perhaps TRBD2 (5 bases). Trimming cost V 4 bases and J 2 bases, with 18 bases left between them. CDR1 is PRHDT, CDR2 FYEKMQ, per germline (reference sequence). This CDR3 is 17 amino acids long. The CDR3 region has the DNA TGTGCCAGCAGCTCTCCAAGCGGACCCTTCCCCTACAATGAGCAGTTCTTC. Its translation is CASSSPSGPFPYNEQFF.

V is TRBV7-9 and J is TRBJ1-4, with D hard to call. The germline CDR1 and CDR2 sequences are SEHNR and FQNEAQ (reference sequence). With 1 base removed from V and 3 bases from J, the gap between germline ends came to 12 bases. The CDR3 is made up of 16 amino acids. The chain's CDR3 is CASSLGRTDSNEKLFF. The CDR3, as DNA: TGTGCCAGCAGCTTAGGCCGGACCGACTCTAATGAAAAACTGTTTTTT.

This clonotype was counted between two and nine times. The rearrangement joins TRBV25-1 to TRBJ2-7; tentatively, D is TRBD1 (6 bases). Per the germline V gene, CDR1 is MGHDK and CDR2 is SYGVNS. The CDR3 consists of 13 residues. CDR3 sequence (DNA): TGTGGGGGCAGGGGCTCCCCGTGGTTCGAGCAGTACTTC. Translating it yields CGGRGSPWFEQYF.